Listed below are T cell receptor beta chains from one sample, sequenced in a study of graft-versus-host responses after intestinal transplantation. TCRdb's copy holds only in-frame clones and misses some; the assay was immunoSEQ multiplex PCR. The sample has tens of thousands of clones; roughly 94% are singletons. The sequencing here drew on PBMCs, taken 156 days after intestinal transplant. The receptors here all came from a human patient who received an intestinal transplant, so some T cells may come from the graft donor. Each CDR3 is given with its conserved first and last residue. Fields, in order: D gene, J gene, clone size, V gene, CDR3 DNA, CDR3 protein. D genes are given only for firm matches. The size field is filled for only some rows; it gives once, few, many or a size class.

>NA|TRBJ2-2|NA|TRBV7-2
TGTGCCAGCAGCCCTGACTTTTTCGGGCCTACCGGGGAGCTGTTTTTT
CASSPDFFGPTGELFF
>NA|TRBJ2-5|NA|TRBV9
TGTGCCAGCAGCGTTAAGGCAATGGGGGACCAAGAGACCCAGTACTTC
CASSVKAMGDQETQYF
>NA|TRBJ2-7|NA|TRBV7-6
TGTGCCAGCAGCTTAGTCGGGACTGAGCAGTACTTC
CASSLVGTEQYF
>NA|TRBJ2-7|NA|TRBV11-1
TGTGCCAGCAGCCAAAACAGCAAGCAGTACTTC
CASSQNSKQYF
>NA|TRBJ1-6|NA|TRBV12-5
TGTGCTAGTGGCTCGAGAATAGGGGGGACGAATTCACCCCTCCACTTT
CASGSRIGGTNSPLHF
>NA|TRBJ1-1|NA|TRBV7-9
TGTGCCAGCAAGCTTAATAGAGACACTGAAGCTTTCTTT
CASKLNRDTEAFF
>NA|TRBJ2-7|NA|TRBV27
TGTGCCAGCAGTTCCCTCCAAGCGGTAGGGCTCGAGCAGTACTTC
CASSSLQAVGLEQYF
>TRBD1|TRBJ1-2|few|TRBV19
TGTGCCAGTGGACAGGGGGCGGACTATGGCTACACCTTC
CASGQGADYGYTF
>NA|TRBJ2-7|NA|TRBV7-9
TGTGCCAGCAGCTTAATTGGGTTGGGGGAGGCAACCTACGAGCAGTACTTC
CASSLIGLGEATYEQYF
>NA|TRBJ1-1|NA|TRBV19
TGTGCCAGTAGTATCCGAGGCACTGAAGCTTTCTTT
CASSIRGTEAFF
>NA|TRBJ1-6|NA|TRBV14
TGTGCCAGCAGCCCCGACAGGAGCAATTCACCCCTCCACTTT
CASSPDRSNSPLHF
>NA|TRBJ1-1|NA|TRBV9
TGTGCCAGCAGCGCCACCCCACCCACTGAAGCTTTCTTT
CASSATPPTEAFF
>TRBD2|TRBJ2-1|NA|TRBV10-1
TGCGCCAGCAGTCCAGCGGGAGGGCCCGGTGAGCAGTTCTTC
CASSPAGGPGEQFF
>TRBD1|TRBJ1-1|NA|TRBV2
TGTGCCAGCAGTCGACAGGGGGGGAACACTGAAGCTTTCTTT
CASSRQGGNTEAFF
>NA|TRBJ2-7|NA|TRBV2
TGTGCCAGCAGTGGGGTGTACGAGCAGTACTTC
CASSGVYEQYF
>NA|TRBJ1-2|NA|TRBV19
TGTGCCAGTAGTATAGATGGGACGGACTATGGCTACACCTTC
CASSIDGTDYGYTF
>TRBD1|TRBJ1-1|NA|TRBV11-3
TGTGCCAGCAAGGAGCCGGGACAGGGGGCGAACACTGAAGCTTTCTTT
CASKEPGQGANTEAFF
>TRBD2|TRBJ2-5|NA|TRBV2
TGTGCCAGCAGTGCAAGAATAGCGGGGAGTCAAGAGACCCAGTACTTC
CASSARIAGSQETQYF
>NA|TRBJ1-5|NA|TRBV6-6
TGTGCCAGCAGTTACCGGACAGACAATCAGCCCCAGCATTTT
CASSYRTDNQPQHF
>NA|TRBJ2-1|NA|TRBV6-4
TGTGCCAGCCCCCACCCCAGGGGTCGCGGGAGAAATGAGCAGTTCTTC
CASPHPRGRGRNEQFF
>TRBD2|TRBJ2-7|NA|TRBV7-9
TGTGCCAGCAGCTTAACATCGCGGGAGAGGATGGACTACGAGCAGTACTTC
CASSLTSRERMDYEQYF
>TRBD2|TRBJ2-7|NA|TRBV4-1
TGCGCCAGCAGCCAACTGAGCGGGACGAGCTCCTACGAGCAGTACTTC
CASSQLSGTSSYEQYF
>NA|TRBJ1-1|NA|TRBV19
TGTGCCAGTAGTATAGATATCCTGGCGGGCACTGAAGCTTTCTTT
CASSIDILAGTEAFF